What follows are 28 T cell receptor beta chains derived from one specimen sequenced in a study of human T cells and chemical hapten exposure. Time point reported: healthy volunteer bleed at 2 weeks. Total RNA extraction was carried out from unfractionated whole blood. TCRdb passed the RACE reads through MiXCR, listing each CDR3 protein once. The repertoire holds tens of thousands of distinct CDR3 sequences, with just under 9% as singletons. The sample comprised whole blood. All receptors derive from a female donor in good health. Some clones in this sample may be carry-over from other donors' samples.

This clonotype was seen only a few times. The CDR3 region has the DNA TGCAGTGCTAGAGCCAGCGGGAGGCCCCACAATGAGCAGTTCTTC. Translated: CSARASGRPHNEQFF. The V gene is TRBV20-1, the J gene TRBJ2-1, with TRBD2 matching 9 bases. After removal of 1 base from V and 5 bases from J, the junction contained 6 bases not matched to a gene. The CDR3 is 15 amino acids. Germline loops: CDR1 DFQATT, CDR2 SNEGSKA (reference sequence).

A few counts support this clonotype. The chain couples TRBV29-1 to TRBJ2-1, with D tentatively TRBD1 (5 bases). V lost 3 bases and J lost 4, with 19 bases in between. Germline V gene sequence: CDR1 SQVTM, CDR2 ANQGSEA. The CDR3 is 16 amino acids. The CDR3 spells CSVDRTDTENYNEQFF. DNA for the CDR3: TGCAGCGTTGATCGGACGGACACCGAAAATTACAATGAGCAGTTCTTC.

This clonotype was observed many times. The rearrangement joins TRBV12-3 or TRBV12-4 to TRBJ1-2; TRBD1 matches at 7 bases. The trim removed 6 bases at V and 4 bases at J, leaving 8 bases unmatched. The CDR3 loop spans 14 amino acids. DNA of the CDR3: TGTGCCAGCAGCAATAACAGGGGCGGCTATGGCTACACCTTC. This translates into CASSNNRGGYGYTF.

This clonotype was picked up many times. This chain joins TRBV5-1 and TRBJ2-6; TRBD1 aligns across 7 bases. The CDR3 has 16 residues. Germline CDR1 and CDR2: SGHRS and YFSETQ. V shed 0 bases, J shed 0 bases, and the junction held 0 bases outside the gene matches. The CDR3 DNA sequence: TGCGCCAGCAGCTTGGGGGACAGCTCTGGGGCCAACGTCCTGACTTTC. It encodes CASSLGDSSGANVLTF.

This clonotype was observed at least ten times. The chain employs TRBV6-4 and TRBJ2-3; 8 positions match TRBD2. V was pared by 3 bases and J by 1 base, with 0 bases of the junction left unmatched. The CDR3 consists of 14 residues. CDR1 is MRHNA and CDR2 is SNTAGT in the germline V gene. This chain's CDR3 is CASSEREGTDTQYF. DNA for the CDR3: TGTGCCAGCAGTGAGCGGGAGGGCACAGATACGCAGTATTTT.

This clonotype was counted at least ten times. V usage is TRBV6-6 and J usage is TRBJ2-3; the match to TRBD2 covers 12 bases. The CDR3 is 17 amino acids. CDR1 MNHNY and CDR2 SVGAGI come from the germline V gene (reference sequence). The junction had 6 bases not matched to a gene; V was cut back by 2 bases and J by 3 bases. The CDR3 DNA reads as TGTGCCAGCAGTTACGGGCTAGCGGGAGGGACTACAGATACGCAGTATTTT. The encoded protein is CASSYGLAGGTTDTQYF.

The genes are TRBV27 and TRBJ1-6; D is ambiguous. V was shortened by 6 bases and J by 3 bases, with 12 bases between the two germline ends. The CDR3 has 15 amino acids. Per germline, CDR1 MNHEY and CDR2 SMNVEV (reference sequence). This CDR3 reads CASSRTTDYNSPLHF. CDR3 DNA sequence: TGTGCCAGCAGCCGAACGACCGACTATAATTCACCCCTCCACTTT.

This clonotype was seen a handful of times. The chain joins TRBV5-1 to TRBJ2-7; 9 nucleotides line up with TRBD1. V trimming: 4 bases; J trimming: 3 bases; junction bases outside the gene matches: 8. In germline, CDR1 is SGHRS, CDR2 YFSETQ. This CDR3 is built from 15 residues. DNA of the CDR3: TGCGCCAGCAGCCCCGGGACAGGGTTACGCTACGAGCAGTACTTC. Protein sequence: CASSPGTGLRYEQYF. Using reference TRBV5-1 and TRBJ2-7 for the parts outside the CDR3, the full variable domain is KAGVTQTPRYLIKTRGQQVTLSCSPISGHRSVSWYQQTPGQGLQFLFEYFSETQRNKGNFPGRFSGRQFSNSRSEMNVSTLELGDSALYLCASSPGTGLRYEQYFGPGTRLTVT.

This clonotype was seen at least ten times. The J gene is TRBJ2-7, the V gene TRBV6-6; 10 bases agree with TRBD1. Germline V gene lookup returns CDR1 MNHNY and CDR2 SVGAGI (reference sequence). The trim removed 6 bases at V and 4 bases at J, leaving 15 bases unmatched. The CDR3 is 17 amino acids. CDR3 nucleotides: TGTGCCAGCAGCCTTAACCAAGACAGGGGGCGTCCGTACGAGCAGTACTTC. Protein product: CASSLNQDRGRPYEQYF.

This clonotype was counted a few times. The genes are TRBV7-2 and TRBJ2-3; 7 nucleotides agree with TRBD1. This CDR3 region has 15 residues. V dropped 8 bases and J dropped 2; count of bases not matched to a gene: 10. The germline V gene has CDR1 SGHTA and CDR2 FQGNSA. Here the CDR3 DNA reads TGTGCCAGCCAGAAGGGGGCAGCGAACACAGATACGCAGTATTTT. This encodes CASQKGAANTDTQYF.

This clonotype was seen at least ten times. The V and J genes are TRBV4-1 and TRBJ2-7, with D perhaps assigned TRBD1 or TRBD2 (5 bases each). V was trimmed by 0 bases and J by 4 bases, leaving 13 bases between them. Germline V CDR1 and CDR2: MGHRA, YSYEKL. The CDR3 has 15 residues. Here the CDR3 DNA reads TGCGCCAGCAGCCAAGATCTGGGACCCACTTACGAGCAGTACTTC. Amino acid sequence: CASSQDLGPTYEQYF.

V gene TRBV4-3 combines with J gene TRBJ2-7; TRBD2 agrees at 10 bases. J was trimmed by 6 bases and V by 0 bases; bases with no gene match: 5. Per the germline V gene, CDR1 is LGHNA and CDR2 is YSLEER. There are 15 residues in the CDR3. As DNA, the CDR3 is TGCGCCAGCAGCCAAGATGGCGCTAGCGGGAGCGAGCAGTACTTC. Protein product: CASSQDGASGSEQYF.

The sample holds a few counts of this clonotype. V is TRBV20-1 and J is TRBJ1-1; 7 bases align to TRBD1. Per the germline V gene, CDR1 is DFQATT and CDR2 is SNEGSKA (reference sequence). Unmatched junction bases numbered 12, after V lost 6 bases and J lost 2 bases. This CDR3 region has 15 residues. CDR3: CSALDPGTANTEAFF. CDR3 DNA: TGCAGTGCCTTGGATCCCGGGACAGCCAACACTGAAGCTTTCTTT.

The chain combines TRBV7-2 with TRBJ2-1; no definite D call. Trimming stripped 5 bases from V and 4 bases from J, with 6 bases between. Germline CDR1 reads SGHTA; CDR2 reads FQGNSA. The CDR3 runs to 12 residues. CDR3 region: CASSPIYNEQFF. CDR3 coding DNA: TGTGCCAGCAGCCCCATATACAATGAGCAGTTCTTC.

This clonotype was recorded many times. CDR3: CASRDGSLADTQYF. For the CDR3, the DNA is TGTGCCAGCAGAGATGGCTCTCTCGCGGATACGCAGTATTTT. The rearrangement joins TRBV28 to TRBJ2-3; no clear D gene. The V and J ends lost 6 bases and 6 bases respectively, with 16 bases between them. The germline gives CDR1 MDHEN, CDR2 SYDVKM. The CDR3 contains 14 residues.

The chain carries TRBV27 and TRBJ1-3, with D possibly TRBD1 on 5 matching bases. The CDR3 sequence is 16 residues long. Germline values: CDR1 MNHEY, CDR2 SMNVEV (reference sequence). V lost 4 bases and J 0 bases, leaving 13 bases between the germline ends. The CDR3: CASSCYDSHSGNTIYF. In DNA, the CDR3 is TGTGCCAGCAGTTGTTACGACAGCCACTCTGGAAACACCATATATTTT.

V is TRBV7-2 and J is TRBJ2-5; 9 bases line up with TRBD1. V lost 6 bases to trimming and J lost 2 bases; unmatched junction nucleotides: 7. This CDR3 region has 15 residues. CDR1 SGHTA and CDR2 FQGNSA come from the germline V gene. CDR3 DNA: TGTGCCAGCAGACAGGGGGCTGGGGGACAAGAGACCCAGTACTTC. It translates to CASRQGAGGQETQYF.

The table lists this clonotype with many counts. The chain couples TRBV20-1 to TRBJ2-7; D ambiguous. The V gene lost 4 bases and the J gene lost 2 bases, with 21 bases spanning the gap. Germline V CDR1 and CDR2: DFQATT, SNEGSKA (reference sequence). The CDR3 has 16 amino acids. The CDR3 DNA is TGCAGTGCTAATCCTCTCCAGGCGTCAACAACCTACGAGCAGTACTTC. Its protein product is CSANPLQASTTYEQYF.

This clonotype occurred a few times. The chain uses TRBV7-9 and TRBJ2-7; TRBD2 matches 14 bases. CDR1 is SEHNR, CDR2 FQNEAQ, per germline (reference sequence). This CDR3 spans 15 amino acids. Germline trimming cut 7 bases from V and 2 bases from J; bases unmatched to any gene: 4. CDR3 sequence reads: CASTKGLAGAYEQYF. CDR3 bases: TGTGCCAGCACCAAGGGACTAGCGGGAGCCTACGAGCAGTACTTC.

This clonotype was counted ten times or more. This chain links TRBV28 with TRBJ1-5; tentative D call: TRBD1 (5 bases). CDR1 and CDR2 from the germline V gene are MDHEN and SYDVKM. The CDR3 is made up of 13 amino acids. Trimming pared 3 bases from V and 7 bases from J, leaving 10 bases between. DNA for the CDR3: TGTGCCAGCAGTTTTTCGGGGCAGCAGCCCCAGCATTTT. Its protein product is CASSFSGQQPQHF.

This clonotype appeared a few times. CDR3 sequence reads: CASSPGTATYEQYF. The CDR3 nucleotides are TGTGCCAGCAGCCCCGGGACAGCTACCTACGAGCAGTACTTC. The genes are TRBV7-2 and TRBJ2-7, with TRBD1 matching 7 bases. This CDR3 has 14 amino acids. With V trimmed by 5 bases and J by 2 bases, 6 bases remained unmatched. Germline CDR1 reads SGHTA; CDR2 reads FQGNSA.

This clonotype turned up a few times. The chain joins TRBV27 to TRBJ2-3; D remains ambiguous. Trimming left V 3 bases short and J 5 bases short, with 3 bases between. This CDR3 comprises 11 residues. Germline values: CDR1 MNHEY, CDR2 SMNVEV (reference sequence). The CDR3 protein is CASSFLDTQYF. DNA for the CDR3: TGTGCCAGCAGTTTCTTAGATACGCAGTATTTT.

The chain has TRBV6-2 or TRBV6-3 and TRBJ2-2, with 7 bases aligning to TRBD2. V shed 2 bases, J shed 4 bases, and the junction held 13 bases outside the gene matches. The CDR3 sequence is 18 residues long. CDR1 and CDR2 from the germline V gene are MNHEY and SVGEGT. The CDR3 sequence: CASSYGVGGRVSTGELFF. CDR3 sequence (DNA): TGTGCCAGCAGTTACGGGGTCGGCGGGAGAGTCTCCACCGGGGAGCTGTTTTTT.

This clonotype was seen repeatedly, ten times or more. The chain joins TRBV4-1 to TRBJ2-7; D may be TRBD2 (6 bases). The CDR3 runs 14 residues. The V gene lost 4 bases and the J gene lost 6 bases, with 16 bases spanning the gap. Germline loops: CDR1 MGHRA, CDR2 YSYEKL. CDR3 DNA sequence: TGCGCCAGCAGCCTTAATACGGGGGAGATCGAGCAGTACTTC. Translating gives CASSLNTGEIEQYF.

This clonotype was seen ten or more times. The gene calls are TRBV29-1 and TRBJ1-3; 8 bases agree with TRBD1. Germline V gene sequence: CDR1 SQVTM, CDR2 ANQGSEA. The CDR3 extends over 13 amino acids. J was trimmed by 8 bases and V by 3 bases; bases with no gene match: 6. CDR3 sequence reads: CSVEWGQADTIYF. CDR3 sequence (DNA): TGCAGCGTTGAGTGGGGACAGGCGGACACCATATATTTT.

This clonotype was detected ten times or more. The chain recombines TRBV6-7 with TRBJ2-5; TRBD2 is a possible D gene (5 bases). TRBV6-7 has ORF status, its function being uncertain. This CDR3 region has 17 residues. Trimming removed 0 bases from V and 3 bases from J, with 17 bases in between. The CDR3 region has the DNA TGTGCCAGCAGTTACTCGATAAGTCGAGGGAAAAAAGAGACCCAGTACTTC. This encodes CASSYSISRGKKETQYF.

The rearrangement links TRBV12-3 or TRBV12-4 to TRBJ2-7, with 9 bases identical to TRBD2. The CDR3 runs to 15 residues. The junction had 8 bases not matched to a gene; V was cut back by 6 bases and J by 2 bases. CDR3 sequence: CASSHGLASTYEQYF. Here the CDR3 DNA reads TGTGCCAGCAGCCACGGACTAGCGAGCACCTACGAGCAGTACTTC.

This clonotype has at least ten counts. The V call is TRBV18, the J call TRBJ2-1, with D perhaps TRBD2 (5 bases). Trimming cost V 6 bases and J 3 bases, with 15 bases left between them. The CDR3 length is 15 residues. Germline V gene sequence: CDR1 KGHSH, CDR2 LQKENI. For the CDR3, the DNA is TGTGCCAGCTCGCCGTCTGCGGGTGTCTACAATGAGCAGTTCTTC. Translating gives CASSPSAGVYNEQFF.